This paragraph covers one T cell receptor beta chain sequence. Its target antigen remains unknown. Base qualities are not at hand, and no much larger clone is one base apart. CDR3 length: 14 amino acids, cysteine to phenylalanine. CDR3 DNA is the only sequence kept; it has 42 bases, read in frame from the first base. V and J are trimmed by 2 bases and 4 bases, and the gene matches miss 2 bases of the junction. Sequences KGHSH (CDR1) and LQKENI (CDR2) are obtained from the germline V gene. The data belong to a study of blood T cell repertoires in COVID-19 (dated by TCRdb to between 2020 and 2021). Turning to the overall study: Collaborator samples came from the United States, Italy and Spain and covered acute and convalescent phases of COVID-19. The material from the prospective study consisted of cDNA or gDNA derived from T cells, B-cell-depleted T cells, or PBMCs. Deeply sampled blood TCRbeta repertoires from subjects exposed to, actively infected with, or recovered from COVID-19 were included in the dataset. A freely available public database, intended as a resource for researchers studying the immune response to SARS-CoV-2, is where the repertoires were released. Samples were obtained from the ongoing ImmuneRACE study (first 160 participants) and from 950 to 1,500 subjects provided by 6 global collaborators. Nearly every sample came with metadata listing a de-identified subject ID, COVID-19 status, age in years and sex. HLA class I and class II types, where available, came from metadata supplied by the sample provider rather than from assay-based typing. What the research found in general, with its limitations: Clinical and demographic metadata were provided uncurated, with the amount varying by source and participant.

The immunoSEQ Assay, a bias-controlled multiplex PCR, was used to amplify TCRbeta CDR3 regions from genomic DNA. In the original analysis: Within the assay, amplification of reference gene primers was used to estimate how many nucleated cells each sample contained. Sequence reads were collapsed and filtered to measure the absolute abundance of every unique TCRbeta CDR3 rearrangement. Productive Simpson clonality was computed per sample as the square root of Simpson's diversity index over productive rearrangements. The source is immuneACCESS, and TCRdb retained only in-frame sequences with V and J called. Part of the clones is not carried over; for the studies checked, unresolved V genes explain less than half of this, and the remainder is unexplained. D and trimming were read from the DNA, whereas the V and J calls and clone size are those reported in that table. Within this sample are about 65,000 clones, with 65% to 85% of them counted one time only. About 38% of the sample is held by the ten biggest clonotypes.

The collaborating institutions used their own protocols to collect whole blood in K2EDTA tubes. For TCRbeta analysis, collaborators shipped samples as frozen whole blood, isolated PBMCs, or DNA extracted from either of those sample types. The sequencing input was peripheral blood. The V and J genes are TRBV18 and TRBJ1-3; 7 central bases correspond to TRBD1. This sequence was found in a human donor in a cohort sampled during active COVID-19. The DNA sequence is TGTGCCAGCTCACCAGGGACAGAAGGAAACACCATATATTTT. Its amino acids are CASSPGTEGNTIYF.